Sequencing of this T cell receptor beta chain was carried out in a study of OX40 agonist ivuxolimab in advanced cancers. Sequencing used immunoSEQ multiplex PCR; TCRdb keeps in-frame clones, though not all of them. The profile shows 65,000 to 100,000 clones, around nine tenths of them singletons. Whole-study findings and limits: Expanded clones were, on average, more numerous in CD8+ T cells than in CD4+. Clonal expansion was seen in CD4+ and CD8+ blood T cells by week 6 at 0.1 to 3.0 mg/kg.

In regard to this clone: What it binds is unknown.

The sequence was obtained from an adult with an advanced solid tumor such as melanoma, head and neck, liver or kidney cancer. The sample here was CD4+ or CD8+ T cells sorted from blood, taken in a trial of the OX40 agonist ivuxolimab.

CDR3 nucleotides: TGTGCCAGTAGTACAACCCCCGGACAGGGAAACACCATATATTTT. Its protein is CASSTTPGQGNTIYF. This chain joins TRBV19 and TRBJ1-3; D possibly corresponds to TRBD1 (6 bases). V was pared by 4 bases and J by 4 bases, with 14 bases between. The CDR3 runs 15 residues. The germline CDR1 and CDR2 sequences are LNHDA and SQIVND (reference sequence).